The 32 T cell receptor beta chains below come from one sample, sequenced in a study of beta chain features in type 1 diabetes. The sequenced template was cDNA made from the entire isolated RNA. Clones were read by immunoSEQ multiplex PCR, and TCRdb kept only the in-frame ones, dropping some. The repertoire holds 350,000 to 400,000 clones, with less than 15% as singletons. Source material: naive CD4+ T cells from blood. Receptors originate from a young woman in good health.

The chain has TRBV10-2 and TRBJ2-7, with 7 positions matching TRBD1. The junction had 7 bases not matched to a gene; V was cut back by 6 bases and J by 5 bases. This CDR3 region has 13 residues. In germline, CDR1 is WSHSY, CDR2 SAAADI. This CDR3 reads CASRHGTANEQYF. The CDR3 nucleotides are TGCGCCAGCAGGCACGGGACAGCCAACGAGCAGTACTTC.

The genes are TRBV6-5 and TRBJ1-4; D call uncertain. This CDR3 region has 14 residues. Trimming pared 4 bases from V and 5 bases from J, leaving 11 bases between. CDR1 and CDR2 (germline): MNHEY, SVGAGI. CDR3 bases: TGTGCCAGCAGTTCAGGACGGGGAAATGAAAAACTGTTTTTT. Translated, it gives CASSSGRGNEKLFF.

This clone was seen only a few times. V gene TRBV27 combines with J gene TRBJ1-5; 8 bases fit TRBD1. Germline CDR1 reads MNHEY; CDR2 reads SMNVEV (reference sequence). V lost 6 bases to trimming and J lost 6 bases; unmatched junction nucleotides: 10. The length of the CDR3 is 15 residues. CDR3 coding DNA: TGTGCCAGCAGGGGGACAGGCGGGAGAAGTCAGCCCCAGCATTTT. Translating it yields CASRGTGGRSQPQHF.

This clone was observed a few times. The chain links TRBV29-1 to TRBJ2-2; D unresolved. The ends were cut back, 4 bases at V and 1 base at J, with 13 bases in the middle. CDR3 length: 15 residues. Germline CDR1 SQVTM, CDR2 ANQGSEA. The CDR3 region is CSVVLSGRNTGELFF. The CDR3 nucleotides are TGCAGCGTTGTTTTGTCAGGAAGGAACACCGGGGAGCTGTTTTTT.

This rearrangement joins TRBV9 to TRBJ2-1; D not resolved. Germline values: CDR1 SGDLS, CDR2 YYNGEE. V dropped 2 bases and J dropped 5 bases, with 11 bases sitting between them. The CDR3 has 14 amino acids. The CDR3 nucleotides read TGTGCCAGCAGCGTTGGGCTCGTTCACAATGAGCAGTTCTTC. Amino acid sequence: CASSVGLVHNEQFF. Drawing the rest from reference TRBV9 and TRBJ2-1, the complete variable domain is DSGVTQTPKHLITATGQRVTLRCSPRSGDLSVYWYQQSLDQGLQFLIQYYNGEERAKGNILERFSAQQFPDLHSELNLSSLELGDSALYFCASSVGLVHNEQFFGPGTRLTVL.

The table lists this clone with a few counts. Other nucleotide sequences from this sample produce the same CDR3. The chain couples TRBV5-1 to TRBJ1-5; no clear D gene. The CDR3 has 14 amino acids. Germline loops: CDR1 SGHRS, CDR2 YFSETQ. V lost 0 bases to trimming and J lost 4 bases, with 8 bases between them. CDR3 bases: TGCGCCAGCAGCTTGGGGCAGTCAAATCAGCCCCAGCATTTT. Its translation: CASSLGQSNQPQHF.

The chain carries TRBV6-6 and TRBJ2-5, with D perhaps TRBD2 (6 bases). Trimming left V 7 bases short and J 1 base short, with 19 bases between. From germline, CDR1 is MNHNY and CDR2 SVGAGI (reference sequence). The CDR3 is 16 amino acids. The CDR3 is CASTNPRRGAQETQYF. DNA for the CDR3: TGTGCCAGCACCAATCCCCGGAGGGGTGCCCAAGAGACCCAGTACTTC.

This chain joins TRBV28 and TRBJ2-1; 9 bases map to TRBD2. V lost 5 bases, J lost 2 bases, and 7 bases stayed unmatched. Germline V gene sequence: CDR1 MDHEN, CDR2 SYDVKM. The CDR3 loop spans 16 amino acids. The chain's CDR3 is CASSVLSGSPYNEQFF. The CDR3 nucleotides are TGTGCCAGCAGTGTCCTTAGCGGGAGCCCCTACAATGAGCAGTTCTTC. The full variable domain, completed using reference TRBV28 and TRBJ2-1, is DVKVTQSSRYLVKRTGEKVFLECVQDMDHENMFWYRQDPGLGLRLIYFSYDVKMKEKGDIPEGYSVSREKKERFSLILESASTNQTSMYLCASSVLSGSPYNEQFFGPGTRLTVL.

The rearrangement uses TRBV2 and TRBJ1-1; D remains ambiguous. Trimming cost V 2 bases and J 5 bases, with 9 bases left between them. This CDR3 has 13 residues. CDR1 is SNHLY, CDR2 FYNNEI, per germline. The CDR3 protein is CASSETGRTEAFF. In DNA, the CDR3 is TGTGCCAGCAGTGAAACCGGGAGGACTGAAGCTTTCTTT.

V gene TRBV7-2 combines with J gene TRBJ2-5; TRBD1 might be the D (5 bases). Germline values: CDR1 SGHTA, CDR2 FQGNSA. The V gene lost 4 bases and the J gene lost 8 bases, with 26 bases spanning the gap. This CDR3 has 17 residues. The CDR3, as DNA: TGTGCCAGCAGCTCTGGGTCAGTTAGGGTGAGACAGCTAACCCAGTACTTC. It encodes CASSSGSVRVRQLTQYF. The full variable domain, with the rest looked up from reference TRBV7-2 and TRBJ2-5, is GAGVSQSPSNKVTEKGKDVELRCDPISGHTALYWYRQSLGQGLEFLIYFQGNSAPDKSGLPSDRFSAERTGGSVSTLTIQRTQQEDSAVYLCASSSGSVRVRQLTQYFGPGTRLLVL.

Remarks on this clone: Other DNA sequences of this sample code for an identical CDR3. The V and J genes are TRBV4-2 and TRBJ2-7; D gene uncertain. Germline V lookup: CDR1 LGHNA, CDR2 YNFKEQ. The CDR3 length is 13 residues. Trimming took off 0 bases at V and 3 bases at J, with 6 bases between the two ends. CDR3: CASSQDRSYEQYF. DNA of the CDR3: TGTGCCAGCAGCCAAGATCGGAGCTACGAGCAGTACTTC.

This clone was recorded a few times. This chain connects TRBV19 to TRBJ2-7; 7 bases line up with TRBD1. CDR1 and CDR2 from the germline V gene are LNHDA and SQIVND (reference sequence). V lost 6 bases to trimming and J lost 0 bases; unmatched junction nucleotides: 2. The CDR3 spans 13 residues. The CDR3 DNA sequence: TGTGCCAGTAGGGACAGGCCCTCCTACGAGCAGTACTTC. Protein: CASRDRPSYEQYF. The whole variable domain, remainder taken from reference TRBV19 and TRBJ2-7, is DGGITQSPKYLFRKEGQNVTLSCEQNLNHDAMYWYRQDPGQGLRLIYYSQIVNDFQKGDIAEGYSVSREKKESFPLTVTSAQKNPTAFYLCASRDRPSYEQYFGPGTRLTVT.

This sequence joins TRBV29-1 and TRBJ1-1, with 7 bases aligning to TRBD1. The CDR3 spans 13 residues. Germline CDR1 reads SQVTM; CDR2 reads ANQGSEA. Trimming cost V 2 bases and J 4 bases; bases outside gene matches: 4. In DNA, the CDR3 is TGCAGCGTTGAACAGGGGGTGCGCACTGAAGCTTTCTTT. This codes for CSVEQGVRTEAFF.

This clone was found a few times. The rearrangement links TRBV28 to TRBJ2-3, with D maybe TRBD2 (8 bases). Germline V gene sequence: CDR1 MDHEN, CDR2 SYDVKM. The CDR3 extends over 14 amino acids. V was clipped by 6 bases and J by 4 bases, with 14 bases between them. The CDR3 DNA sequence: TGTGCCAGCAGATCAGGGGGACTAGCAGATACGCAGTATTTT. Translated, it gives CASRSGGLADTQYF.

This clone was seen a few times. The J gene is TRBJ2-7, the V gene TRBV18, with 10 bases identical to TRBD1. Looked up from germline, CDR1 is KGHSH and CDR2 is LQKENI. This CDR3 is 14 amino acids long. The V gene end was trimmed by 4 bases and the J gene end by 5 bases; junction bases not matched to a gene: 5. The CDR3 nucleotides are TGTGCCAGCTCACAAGACAGGGGGCAGGACGAGCAGTACTTC. This sequence encodes CASSQDRGQDEQYF. The full variable domain, completed using reference TRBV18 and TRBJ2-7, is NAGVMQNPRHLVRRRGQEARLRCSPMKGHSHVYWYRQLPEEGLKFMVYLQKENIIDESGMPKERFSAEFPKEGPSILRIQQVVRGDSAAYFCASSQDRGQDEQYFGPGTRLTVT.

The rearrangement joins TRBV5-1 to TRBJ2-6; D is uncertain. V lost 0 bases, J lost 0 bases, and 7 bases lay in between. Germline V gene sequence: CDR1 SGHRS, CDR2 YFSETQ. This CDR3 is 16 amino acids long. DNA for the CDR3: TGCGCCAGCAGCTTGGGACTGAGCTCTGGGGCCAACGTCCTGACTTTC. Its protein product is CASSLGLSSGANVLTF. The full variable domain, its missing parts supplied by reference TRBV5-1 and TRBJ2-6, is KAGVTQTPRYLIKTRGQQVTLSCSPISGHRSVSWYQQTPGQGLQFLFEYFSETQRNKGNFPGRFSGRQFSNSRSEMNVSTLELGDSALYLCASSLGLSSGANVLTFGAGSRLTVL.

This clone was detected a few times. This chain connects TRBV2 to TRBJ2-5, with 15 bases identical to TRBD2. The germline CDR1 and CDR2 sequences are SNHLY and FYNNEI. CDR3 length: 14 residues. Trimming at V came to 11 bases and at J to 5 bases, leaving 6 bases not matched to a gene. The CDR3 DNA follows: TGTGCCGGGGAGGGACTAGCGGGAGGTGAGACCCAGTACTTC. This codes for CAGEGLAGGETQYF.

The chain carries TRBV25-1 and TRBJ2-2; 8 positions match TRBD2. Germline trimming cut 5 bases from V and 2 bases from J; bases unmatched to any gene: 4. The CDR3 runs to 15 residues. Per the germline V gene, CDR1 is MGHDK and CDR2 is SYGVNS. The chain's CDR3 is CASSPAGGNTGELFF. In DNA form, the CDR3 reads TGTGCCAGCAGTCCCGCGGGAGGAAACACCGGGGAGCTGTTTTTT.

This clone was seen a handful of times. The identical CDR3 is also encoded by other nucleotide sequences in the sample. The chain couples TRBV29-1 to TRBJ1-2; 7 nucleotides align to TRBD1. Trimming cost V 2 bases and J 4 bases; bases outside gene matches: 4. The CDR3 runs 13 residues. CDR1 is SQVTM, CDR2 ANQGSEA, per germline. CDR3 nucleotide sequence: TGCAGCGTTGAAAGGGCAGGGGGCTATGGCTACACCTTC. As protein: CSVERAGGYGYTF.

V gene TRBV12-5 combines with J gene TRBJ2-7, with 11 bases matching TRBD1. Germline values: CDR1 LGHNT, CDR2 FRNRAP. The junction had 1 base not matched to a gene; V was cut back by 5 bases and J by 1 base. This CDR3 is 14 amino acids long. The CDR3 spells CASGGDRGSYEQYF. CDR3 DNA sequence: TGTGCTAGTGGTGGGGACAGGGGGTCCTACGAGCAGTACTTC.

V usage is TRBV30 and J usage is TRBJ1-5, with TRBD1 matching 7 bases. CDR1 is GTSNPN and CDR2 is SVGIG in the germline V gene (reference sequence). Trimming removed 1 base from V and 0 bases from J; junction bases left unmatched: 9. This CDR3 contains 17 residues. The CDR3 sequence: CAWSATGTAYSNQPQHF. The CDR3 nucleotides read TGTGCCTGGAGTGCGACCGGGACAGCGTATAGCAATCAGCCCCAGCATTTT.

The gene calls are TRBV2 and TRBJ2-5; TRBD2 matches at 7 bases. The CDR3 sequence is 13 residues long. Germline-derived CDR1 and CDR2 are SNHLY and FYNNEI. The junction had 0 bases not matched to a gene; V was cut back by 3 bases and J by 2 bases. The CDR3: CASSDSGQETQYF. As DNA, the CDR3 is TGTGCCAGCAGTGATAGCGGGCAAGAGACCCAGTACTTC. The full variable domain, completed using reference TRBV2 and TRBJ2-5, is EPEVTQTPSHQVTQMGQEVILRCVPISNHLYFYWYRQILGQKVEFLVSFYNNEISEKSEIFDDQFSVERPDGSNFTLKIRSTKLEDSAMYFCASSDSGQETQYFGPGTRLLVL.

The chain has TRBV18 and TRBJ2-1; 10 positions agree with TRBD2. The CDR3 length is 14 residues. Germline V lookup: CDR1 KGHSH, CDR2 LQKENI. The J segment lost 8 bases and the V segment lost 3 bases, leaving 4 bases of the junction unmatched. CDR3: CASSPRLAGDEQFF. CDR3 nucleotide sequence: TGTGCCAGCTCACCCCGGCTAGCGGGAGATGAGCAGTTCTTC. Drawing the rest from reference TRBV18 and TRBJ2-1, the complete variable domain is NAGVMQNPRHLVRRRGQEARLRCSPMKGHSHVYWYRQLPEEGLKFMVYLQKENIIDESGMPKERFSAEFPKEGPSILRIQQVVRGDSAAYFCASSPRLAGDEQFFGPGTRLTVL.

This clone appeared a few times. The chain is built from TRBV9 and TRBJ2-1; maybe TRBD2 (5 bases). Trimming stripped 6 bases from V and 5 bases from J, with 18 bases between. Germline values: CDR1 SGDLS, CDR2 YYNGEE. CDR3 size: 15 residues. This CDR3 is CASTNSGGADNEQFF. CDR3 DNA: TGTGCCAGCACAAACAGCGGAGGCGCCGACAATGAGCAGTTCTTC.

The chain carries TRBV7-2 and TRBJ2-3; 7 bases fit TRBD2. Germline values: CDR1 SGHTA, CDR2 FQGNSA. This CDR3 has 14 amino acids. V lost 4 bases, J lost 7 bases, and 8 bases stayed unmatched. The chain's CDR3 is CASSSSSGPNTQYF. The DNA for the CDR3 is TGTGCCAGCAGCTCTTCTAGCGGCCCCAATACGCAGTATTTT.

V gene TRBV28 combines with J gene TRBJ2-7; D not certain. Looked up from germline, CDR1 is MDHEN and CDR2 is SYDVKM. The CDR3 is made up of 13 amino acids. V was trimmed by 5 bases and J by 0 bases, leaving 8 bases between them. DNA of the CDR3: TGTGCCAGCAGTCAATCCCCCTCCTACGAGCAGTACTTC. Protein: CASSQSPSYEQYF.

V is TRBV29-1 and J is TRBJ2-1, with TRBD2 matching over 10 bases. Per germline, CDR1 SQVTM and CDR2 ANQGSEA. J was trimmed by 8 bases and V by 3 bases; bases with no gene match: 10. This CDR3 contains 15 residues. CDR3 amino acids: CSVDPPSGSLYEQFF. The CDR3 coding sequence is TGCAGCGTTGACCCCCCTAGCGGGAGTTTATATGAGCAGTTCTTC.

This clone was picked up a small number of times. At the DNA level, this CDR3 is encoded by other sequences in the same sample as well. The V and J genes are TRBV15 and TRBJ2-3; 10 nucleotides align to TRBD1. The CDR3 sequence is 14 residues long. V was clipped by 3 bases and J by 3 bases; unmatched bases: 0. Germline V gene sequence: CDR1 LNHNV, CDR2 YYDKDF (reference sequence). CDR3 sequence (DNA): TGTGCCACCAGCAGGGACAGGGGGACAGATACGCAGTATTTT. Protein: CATSRDRGTDTQYF.

The rearrangement links TRBV2 to TRBJ2-7, with D unresolved. Germline CDR1 reads SNHLY; CDR2 reads FYNNEI. Trimming removed 4 bases from V and 3 bases from J, with 4 bases in between. The CDR3 sequence is 11 residues long. Here the CDR3 DNA reads TGTGCCAGCAGTGTCCTCTACGAGCAGTACTTC. Its translation is CASSVLYEQYF.

The table lists this clone with a few counts. The genes are TRBV29-1 and TRBJ2-1; D is perhaps TRBD2 (5 bases). The CDR3 has 15 amino acids. Germline CDR1 SQVTM, CDR2 ANQGSEA. V was pared by 4 bases and J by 2 bases, with 15 bases between. As DNA, the CDR3 is TGCAGCGTTGGAGCGGTAGTTCCCCCCTACAATGAGCAGTTCTTC. Amino acids: CSVGAVVPPYNEQFF.

The sample holds a few counts of this clone. CDR3: CASRGQPVSNTEAFF. The DNA for the CDR3 is TGTGCCAGCAGGGGACAGCCTGTCTCGAACACTGAAGCTTTCTTT. The V gene is TRBV2, the J gene TRBJ1-1, with 7 bases that match TRBD1. V was clipped by 6 bases and J by 1 base; unmatched bases: 8. The CDR3 spans 15 residues. Per germline, CDR1 SNHLY and CDR2 FYNNEI.

This clone was detected only a few times. The chain recombines TRBV29-1 with TRBJ2-7, with D possibly TRBD2 on 6 matching bases. CDR1 SQVTM and CDR2 ANQGSEA come from the germline V gene. V was shortened by 4 bases and J by 5 bases, with 12 bases between the two germline ends. CDR3 size: 12 residues. The CDR3 nucleotides are TGCAGCGTTGTCGGAGGGATCCACGAGCAGTACTTC. Translating gives CSVVGGIHEQYF.